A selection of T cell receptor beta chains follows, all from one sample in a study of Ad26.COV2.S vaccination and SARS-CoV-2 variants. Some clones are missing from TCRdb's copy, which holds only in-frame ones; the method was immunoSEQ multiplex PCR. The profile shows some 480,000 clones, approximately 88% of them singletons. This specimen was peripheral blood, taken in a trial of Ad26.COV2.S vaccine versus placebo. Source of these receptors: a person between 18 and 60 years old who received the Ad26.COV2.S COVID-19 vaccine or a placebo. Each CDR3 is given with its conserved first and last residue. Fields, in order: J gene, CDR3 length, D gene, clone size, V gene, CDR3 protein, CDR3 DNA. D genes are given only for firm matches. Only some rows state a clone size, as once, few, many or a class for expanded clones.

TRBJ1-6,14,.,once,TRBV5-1,CASSLELPNSPLHF,TGCGCCAGCAGCTTGGAACTGCCTAATTCACCCCTCCACTTT
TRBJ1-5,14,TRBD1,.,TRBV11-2,CASRGQVRNQPQHF,TGTGCCAGCCGAGGACAGGTACGCAATCAGCCCCAGCATTTT
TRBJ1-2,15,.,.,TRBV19,CASRSPGLSNYGYTF,TGTGCCAGTAGAAGTCCAGGCCTATCTAACTATGGCTACACCTTC
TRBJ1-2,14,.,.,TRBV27,CASSLARQDYGYTF,TGTGCCAGCAGTTTGGCCAGACAAGACTATGGCTACACCTTC
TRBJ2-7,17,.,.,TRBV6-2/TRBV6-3,CASSYSFQTDFAYEQYF,TGTGCCAGCAGTTACTCCTTCCAAACAGATTTCGCCTACGAGCAGTACTTC
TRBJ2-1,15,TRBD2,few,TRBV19,CASSFGLAGGYEQFF,TGTGCCAGTAGCTTTGGACTAGCGGGAGGATATGAGCAGTTCTTC
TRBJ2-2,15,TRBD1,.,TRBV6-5,CASRPDRASTGELFF,TGTGCCAGCAGACCGGACAGGGCGTCGACCGGGGAGCTGTTTTTT
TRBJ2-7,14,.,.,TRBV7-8,CASSHGFTFYEQYF,TGTGCCAGCAGCCACGGCTTTACCTTCTACGAGCAGTACTTC
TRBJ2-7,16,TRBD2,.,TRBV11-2,CASSLGLSGRRDEQYF,TGTGCCAGCAGCCTGGGGCTTAGCGGGAGGAGAGACGAGCAGTACTTC
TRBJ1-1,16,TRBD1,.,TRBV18,CASSPGTGGSNTEAFF,TGTGCCAGCTCACCCGGGACAGGGGGTTCGAACACTGAAGCTTTCTTT
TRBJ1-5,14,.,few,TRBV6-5,CASTVRGFGQPQHF,TGTGCCAGCACGGTCAGGGGTTTTGGTCAGCCCCAGCATTTT
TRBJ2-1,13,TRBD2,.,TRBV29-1,CSGSVAGANEQFF,TGCAGCGGGTCGGTAGCGGGGGCCAATGAGCAGTTCTTC
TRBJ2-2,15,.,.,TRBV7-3,CASSLSGVNTGELFF,TGTGCCAGCAGCTTAAGTGGCGTAAACACCGGGGAGCTGTTTTTT
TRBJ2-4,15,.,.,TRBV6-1,CASSEIGLAKNIQYF,TGTGCCAGCAGTGAAATTGGGCTAGCCAAAAACATTCAGTACTTC
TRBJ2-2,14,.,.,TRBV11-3,CASSLNDWTGELFF,TGTGCCAGCAGCTTGAACGACTGGACCGGGGAGCTGTTTTTT
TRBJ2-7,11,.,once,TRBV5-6,CASSLNYEQYF,TGTGCCAGCAGCTTAAACTACGAGCAGTACTTC
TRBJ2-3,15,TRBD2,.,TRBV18,CASSPLAGPRDTQYF,TGTGCCAGCTCACCCCTAGCGGGCCCCCGCGATACGCAGTATTTT
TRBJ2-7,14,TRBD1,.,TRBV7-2,CASEYDRGYYEQYF,TGTGCCAGCGAGTACGACAGGGGCTACTACGAGCAGTACTTC
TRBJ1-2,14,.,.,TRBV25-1,CASSESGVNYGYTF,TGTGCCAGCAGTGAATCCGGCGTTAACTATGGCTACACCTTC
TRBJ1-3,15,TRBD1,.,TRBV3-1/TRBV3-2,CASSQTTGRGNTIYF,TGTGCCAGCAGCCAGACGACAGGGAGGGGAAACACCATATATTTT
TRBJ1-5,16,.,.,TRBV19,CASSAQGIYSNQPQHF,TGTGCCAGTAGTGCGCAGGGAATTTATAGCAATCAGCCCCAGCATTTT
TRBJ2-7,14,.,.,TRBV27,CASSLGQFSYEQYF,TGTGCCAGCAGTTTAGGACAGTTCTCCTACGAGCAGTACTTC
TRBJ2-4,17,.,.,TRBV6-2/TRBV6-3,CASSPLGTVSDKNIQYF,TGTGCCAGCAGCCCCCTGGGGACCGTCTCGGACAAAAACATTCAGTACTTC
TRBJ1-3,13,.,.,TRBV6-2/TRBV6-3,CASSFRYTNTIYF,TGTGCCAGCAGTTTCCGGTATACCAACACCATATATTTT
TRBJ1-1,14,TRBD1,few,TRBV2,CASTSDRFNTEAFF,TGTGCCAGCACCTCGGACAGGTTCAACACTGAAGCTTTCTTT
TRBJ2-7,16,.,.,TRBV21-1,CASTNQVGGPIYEQYF,TGTGCCAGCACCAACCAGGTCGGCGGTCCAATCTACGAGCAGTACTTC
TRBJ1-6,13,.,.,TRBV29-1,CSVEVSGNSPLHF,TGCAGCGTTGAAGTTTCTGGGAATTCACCCCTCCACTTT
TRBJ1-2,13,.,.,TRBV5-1,CASSFRGDYGYTF,TGCGCCAGCAGCTTCCGCGGAGACTATGGCTACACCTTC
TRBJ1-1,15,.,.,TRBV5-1,CASSKEISGPNEAFF,TGCGCCAGCAGCAAGGAAATCTCAGGGCCCAATGAAGCTTTCTTT
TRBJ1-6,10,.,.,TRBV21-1,CASSFRGPHF,TGTGCCAGCAGCTTCCGAGGACCCCACTTT
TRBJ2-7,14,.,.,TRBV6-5,CASSWGPAASEQYF,TGTGCCAGCAGTTGGGGACCTGCGGCCAGCGAGCAGTACTTC
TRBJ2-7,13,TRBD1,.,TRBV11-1,CASSSGQGYEQYF,TGTGCCAGCAGCTCGGGACAGGGGTACGAGCAGTACTTC
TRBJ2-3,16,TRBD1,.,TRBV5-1,CASSSGTALSTDTQYF,TGCGCCAGCAGCTCCGGGACAGCCCTTAGCACAGATACGCAGTATTTT
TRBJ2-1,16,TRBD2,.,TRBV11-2,CASSSLGLADYNEQFF,TGTGCCAGCAGCTCGCTGGGACTAGCGGATTACAATGAGCAGTTCTTC
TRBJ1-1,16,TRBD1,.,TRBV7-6,CASSPETGGKNTEAFF,TGTGCCAGCAGCCCGGAGACAGGGGGCAAGAACACTGAAGCTTTCTTT
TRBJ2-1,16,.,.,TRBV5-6,CASSPLGLQPNNEQFF,TGTGCCAGCAGCCCGTTAGGACTTCAACCTAACAATGAGCAGTTCTTC
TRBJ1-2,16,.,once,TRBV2,CASSRAAPRDNYGYTF,TGTGCCAGCAGTCGCGCCGCCCCAAGGGATAACTATGGCTACACCTTC
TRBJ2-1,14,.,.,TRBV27,CASSLVASLNEQFF,TGTGCCAGCAGTTTAGTGGCTAGTTTGAATGAGCAGTTCTTC
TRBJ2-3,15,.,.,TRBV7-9,CASSLTGRRADTQYF,TGTGCCAGCAGCCTAACAGGGAGGAGGGCAGATACGCAGTATTTT
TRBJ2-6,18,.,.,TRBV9,CASSVGLGLGSGANVLTF,TGTGCCAGCAGCGTAGGTTTAGGGTTAGGATCTGGGGCCAACGTCCTGACTTTC
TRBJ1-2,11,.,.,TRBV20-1,CSATDNYGYTF,TGCAGTGCTACAGACAACTATGGCTACACCTTC
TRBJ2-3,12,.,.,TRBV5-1,CASSRSSDTQYF,TGCGCCAGCAGTCGGAGCTCAGATACGCAGTATTTT
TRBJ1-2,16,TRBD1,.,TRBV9,CASTREGGGVEEGYTF,TGTGCCAGCACCCGAGAAGGAGGGGGCGTTGAGGAAGGCTACACCTTC